The 18 T cell receptor beta chains below were found in one sample sequenced in a study of blood T cells in healthy people across ages. Through a sample-barcoded 5' primer and a J-beta primer mix, a second PCR was run for 7 to 11 cycles. TCRdb passed the 5' RACE reads through MiXCR, listing each CDR3 protein once. The repertoire holds around 790,000 distinct CDR3 sequences, with around 43% as singletons. The material sequenced was blood. The receptors here all came from a man in his fifties or sixties in good health.

This sequence joins TRBV27 and TRBJ2-7; 8 positions match TRBD2. This CDR3 is built from 14 residues. V was pared by 4 bases and J by 3 bases, with 5 bases of the junction left unmatched. Germline-derived CDR1 and CDR2 are MNHEY and SMNVEV (reference sequence). The CDR3 bases are TGTGCCAGCAGTTCAGCGGGGGCCGACTACGAGCAGTACTTC. Translated, it gives CASSSAGADYEQYF.

J is TRBJ2-4 and V is TRBV5-8; D might be TRBD1 (6 bases). CDR3 size: 14 residues. In germline, CDR1 is SGHTS, CDR2 YDEGEE. V dropped 0 bases and J dropped 8 bases, with 12 bases sitting between them. CDR3: CASSLGRGSDIQYF. The CDR3 coding sequence is TGTGCCAGCAGCTTGGGCAGGGGTTCAGACATTCAGTACTTC.

The chain combines TRBV12-3 or TRBV12-4 with TRBJ1-5; D uncertain. Trimming removed 5 bases at V and 7 bases at J, with 15 bases between. The CDR3 is 14 residues long. The CDR3 DNA follows: TGTGCCAGCAGTAGTTCGGGAGCTCAGCAGCCCCAGCATTTT. Residues: CASSSSGAQQPQHF.

V and J are TRBV7-2 and TRBJ2-5; 8 bases map to TRBD2. V shed 6 bases, J shed 11 bases, and the junction held 11 bases outside the gene matches. CDR3 length: 13 amino acids. The germline CDR1 and CDR2 sequences are SGHTA and FQGNSA. CDR3 DNA sequence: TGTGCCAGCAGAATTAGCGGGGCGGGTGAGCAGTACTTC. This gives the protein CASRISGAGEQYF.

This clonotype has only a few counts. The CDR3: CASSFGGAEGEQYF. CDR3 bases: TGTGCCAGCAGCTTTGGGGGAGCTGAGGGGGAGCAGTACTTC. The chain joins TRBV7-9 to TRBJ2-7; D could derive from TRBD1 or TRBD2 (5 bases each). Germline CDR1 SEHNR, CDR2 FQNEAQ (reference sequence). This CDR3 has 14 amino acids. The V end was cut by 3 bases, the J end by 7 bases, with 16 bases between.

The rearrangement uses TRBV15 and TRBJ1-4; D remains ambiguous. Looked up from germline, CDR1 is LNHNV and CDR2 is YYDKDF (reference sequence). Trimming left V 0 bases short and J 1 base short, with 15 bases between. The CDR3 loop spans 18 amino acids. CDR3 in DNA: TGTGCCACCAGCAGAGATCGAAGGGTTGTCATAACTAATGAAAAACTGTTTTTT. Protein sequence: CATSRDRRVVITNEKLFF.

This rearrangement joins TRBV2 to TRBJ2-1, with D maybe TRBD2 (5 bases). With 0 bases removed from V and 0 bases from J, the gap between germline ends came to 15 bases. CDR1 and CDR2 (germline): SNHLY, FYNNEI. The CDR3 totals 18 residues. The CDR3, as DNA: TGTGCCAGCAGTGAAGCGCTCGGCAGGAGGAGCTCCTACAATGAGCAGTTCTTC. This encodes CASSEALGRRSSYNEQFF.

This clonotype was picked up a small number of times. The chain recombines TRBV9 with TRBJ2-6, with D maybe TRBD2 (5 bases). Germline CDR1 SGDLS, CDR2 YYNGEE. The CDR3 totals 16 residues. The V gene lost 4 bases and the J gene lost 4 bases, with 15 bases spanning the gap. The chain's CDR3 is CASSRARVSGANVLTF. The DNA for the CDR3 is TGTGCCAGCAGCCGAGCGAGGGTCTCCGGGGCCAACGTCCTGACTTTC. The variable domain in full, completed from reference TRBV9 and TRBJ2-6, reads DSGVTQTPKHLITATGQRVTLRCSPRSGDLSVYWYQQSLDQGLQFLIQYYNGEERAKGNILERFSAQQFPDLHSELNLSSLELGDSALYFCASSRARVSGANVLTFGAGSRLTVL.

The chain carries TRBV27 and TRBJ1-6; D is possibly TRBD1 (6 bases). CDR1 MNHEY and CDR2 SMNVEV come from the germline V gene (reference sequence). The ends were cut back, 4 bases at V and 0 bases at J, with 13 bases in the middle. The CDR3 sequence is 17 residues long. This CDR3 reads CASSSRKGGSYNSPLHF. The CDR3 DNA follows: TGTGCCAGCAGTTCCCGGAAGGGGGGCTCCTATAATTCACCCCTCCACTTT.

For this clonotype: Given a much more abundant clone one base away, this may be a read error. This rearrangement joins TRBV27 to TRBJ2-4; no clear D gene. The CDR3 has 14 residues. Germline V gene data show CDR1 as MNHEY and CDR2 as SMNVEV (reference sequence). V was shortened by 5 bases and J by 13 bases, with 21 bases between the two germline ends. CDR3 coding DNA: TGTGCCAGCAGTCCCCACCTCAGCTCCTACAAGCAGTACTTC. Amino acid sequence: CASSPHLSSYKQYF.

This clonotype has more than one count but fewer than ten. The gene calls are TRBV5-1 and TRBJ2-3, with a possible D match to TRBD2 (6 bases). Trimming left V 10 bases short and J 0 bases short, with 15 bases between. This CDR3 has 14 amino acids. The germline V gene encodes CDR1 SGHRS and CDR2 YFSETQ. In DNA, the CDR3 is TGCGCCTGCCGCCAGGACTATAGCACAGATACGCAGTATTTT. This encodes CACRQDYSTDTQYF.

The genes are TRBV2 and TRBJ1-2; 7 positions match TRBD1. The CDR3 extends over 15 amino acids. V lost 2 bases to trimming and J lost 5 bases; unmatched junction nucleotides: 8. Germline V gene data show CDR1 as SNHLY and CDR2 as FYNNEI. The CDR3 sequence: CASSELASGGYGYTF. For the CDR3, the DNA is TGTGCCAGCAGTGAACTGGCCTCAGGGGGTTATGGCTACACCTTC.

The V and J genes are TRBV9 and TRBJ2-4, with D perhaps given as TRBD1 or TRBD2 (5 bases each). CDR1 and CDR2 from the germline V gene are SGDLS and YYNGEE. Trimming left V 0 bases short and J 0 bases short, with 16 bases between. The length of the CDR3 is 18 residues. This CDR3 is CASSVGPRDGLAKNIQYF. CDR3 nucleotide sequence: TGTGCCAGCAGCGTAGGTCCCCGGGACGGCCTAGCCAAAAACATTCAGTACTTC.

The chain carries TRBV10-3 and TRBJ2-7, with 8 bases aligning to TRBD2. The CDR3 covers 12 residues. Germline V gene lookup returns CDR1 ENHRY and CDR2 SYGVKD. J was trimmed by 7 bases and V by 10 bases; bases with no gene match: 9. The CDR3 region is CASSSSGPEQYF. The CDR3 nucleotides are TGTGCCAGCAGCTCTAGCGGGCCTGAGCAGTACTTC.

There are a few counts of this clonotype. The V and J genes are TRBV27 and TRBJ2-1; 9 nucleotides align to TRBD2. This CDR3 is 17 amino acids long. Unmatched junction bases numbered 5, after V lost 2 bases and J lost 0 bases. Germline CDR1 is MNHEY and CDR2 is SMNVEV (reference sequence). The CDR3 DNA reads TGTGCCAGCAGTTTAGGGCCGACTAGCGGCTCCTACAATGAGCAGTTCTTC. It yields the protein CASSLGPTSGSYNEQFF.

J is TRBJ2-5 and V is TRBV5-1; 12 positions match TRBD2. The CDR3 is 17 amino acids. Germline V gene sequence: CDR1 SGHRS, CDR2 YFSETQ. Germline trimming cut 3 bases from V and 1 base from J; bases unmatched to any gene: 7. CDR3 sequence reads: CASSSSGTSGFQETQYF. The CDR3 DNA sequence: TGCGCCAGCAGCTCATCGGGGACTAGCGGGTTCCAAGAGACCCAGTACTTC.

The gene calls are TRBV6-1 and TRBJ2-7; D gene ambiguous. The length of the CDR3 is 12 residues. Trimming shortened V by 5 bases and J by 2 bases, and 7 bases separated the two germline ends. The germline CDR1 and CDR2 sequences are MNHNS and SASEGT. Written as DNA, the CDR3 is TGTGCCAGCAGTACATTCCCCTACGAGCAGTACTTC. This codes for CASSTFPYEQYF.

J is TRBJ1-4 and V is TRBV12-3 or TRBV12-4; 9 bases match TRBD1. CDR3 length: 14 amino acids. Losses at the gene ends were 7 bases for V and 8 bases for J; bases not matched to a gene: 8. DNA of the CDR3: TGTGCCAGCAAACCGGGACAGGGTTTCGAAAAACTGTTTTTT. It encodes CASKPGQGFEKLFF.